This T cell receptor (beta chain) was recovered during a study of response to subunit inactivated influenza vaccine. MiXCR was run by TCRdb on the RT-PCR reads, yielding one entry per CDR3 protein. The sample shows a few hundred thousand distinct CDR3 sequences, roughly 15% of them seen only once. Note on this clonotype: What it recognizes is unknown.

From germline, CDR1 is SGHRS and CDR2 YFSETQ. The germline V and J ends were trimmed by 5 bases and 6 bases, with 9 bases remaining between them. CDR3 size: 12 residues. Whole-study results and caveats: Authors suggested few new T cells are recruited by each seasonal influenza vaccination.

This sequence was found in a man aged 45-65 years who received an inactivated influenza vaccine. The chain carries TRBV5-1 and TRBJ2-1; D not resolved. This specimen was PBMCs from blood, taken 11 to 12 days after vaccination. CDR3 DNA sequence: TGCGCCAGCAGGATTCTGGGCAATGAGCAGTTCTTC. Translated, it gives CASRILGNEQFF.